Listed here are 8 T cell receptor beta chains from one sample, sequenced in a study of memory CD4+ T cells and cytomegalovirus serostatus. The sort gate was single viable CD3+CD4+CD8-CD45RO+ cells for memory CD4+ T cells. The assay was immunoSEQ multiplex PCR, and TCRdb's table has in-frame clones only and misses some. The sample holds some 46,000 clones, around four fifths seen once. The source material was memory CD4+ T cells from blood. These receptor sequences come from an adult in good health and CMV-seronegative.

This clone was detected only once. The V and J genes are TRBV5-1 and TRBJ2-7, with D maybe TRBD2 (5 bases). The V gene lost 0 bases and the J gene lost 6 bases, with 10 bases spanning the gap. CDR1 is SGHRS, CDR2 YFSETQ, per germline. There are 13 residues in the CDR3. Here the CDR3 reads CASSLDGVGEQYF. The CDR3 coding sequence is TGCGCCAGCAGCTTGGACGGGGTGGGCGAGCAGTACTTC. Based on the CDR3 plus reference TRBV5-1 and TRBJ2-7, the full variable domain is KAGVTQTPRYLIKTRGQQVTLSCSPISGHRSVSWYQQTPGQGLQFLFEYFSETQRNKGNFPGRFSGRQFSNSRSEMNVSTLELGDSALYLCASSLDGVGEQYFGPGTRLTVT.

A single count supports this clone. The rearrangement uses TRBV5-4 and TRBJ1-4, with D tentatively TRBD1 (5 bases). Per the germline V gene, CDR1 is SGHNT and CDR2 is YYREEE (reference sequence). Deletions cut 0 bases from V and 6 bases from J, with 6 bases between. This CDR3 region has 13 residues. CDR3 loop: CASSLGQYEKLFF. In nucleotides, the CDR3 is TGTGCCAGCAGCTTGGGACAGTATGAAAAACTGTTTTTT.

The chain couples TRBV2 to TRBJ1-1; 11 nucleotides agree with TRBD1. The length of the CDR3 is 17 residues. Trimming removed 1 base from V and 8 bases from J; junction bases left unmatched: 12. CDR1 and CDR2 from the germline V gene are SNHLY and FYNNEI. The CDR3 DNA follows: TGTGCCAGCAGTGAAGTTGGACAGGGGGCGAGGGTGAGAGAAGCTTTCTTT. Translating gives CASSEVGQGARVREAFF.

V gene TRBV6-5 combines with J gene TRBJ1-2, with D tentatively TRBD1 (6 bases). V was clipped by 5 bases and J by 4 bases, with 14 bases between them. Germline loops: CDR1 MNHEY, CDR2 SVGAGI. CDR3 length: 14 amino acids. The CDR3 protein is CASSPGQGLYGYTF. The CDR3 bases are TGTGCCAGCAGTCCGGGACAAGGCCTCTATGGCTACACCTTC.

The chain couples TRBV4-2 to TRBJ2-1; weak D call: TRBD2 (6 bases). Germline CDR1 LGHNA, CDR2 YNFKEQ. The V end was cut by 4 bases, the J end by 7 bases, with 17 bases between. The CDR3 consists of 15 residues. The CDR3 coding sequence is TGTGCCAGCAGCCTAAGGGACGTTGGAGGGAATGAGCAGTTCTTC. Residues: CASSLRDVGGNEQFF.

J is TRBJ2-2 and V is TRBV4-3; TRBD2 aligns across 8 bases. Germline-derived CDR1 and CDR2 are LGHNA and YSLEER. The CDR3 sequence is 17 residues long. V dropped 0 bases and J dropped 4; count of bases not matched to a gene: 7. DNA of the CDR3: TGCGCCAGCAGCCAAGATGCCGGGGGGGGCGTCACCGGGGAGCTGTTTTTT. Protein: CASSQDAGGGVTGELFF.

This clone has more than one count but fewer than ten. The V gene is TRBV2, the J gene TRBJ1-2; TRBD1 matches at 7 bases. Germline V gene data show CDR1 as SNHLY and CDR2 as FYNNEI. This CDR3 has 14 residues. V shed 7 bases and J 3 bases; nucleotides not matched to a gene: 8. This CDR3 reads CASTRPGTDYGYTF. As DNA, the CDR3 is TGTGCCAGCACAAGGCCCGGGACAGACTATGGCTACACCTTC.

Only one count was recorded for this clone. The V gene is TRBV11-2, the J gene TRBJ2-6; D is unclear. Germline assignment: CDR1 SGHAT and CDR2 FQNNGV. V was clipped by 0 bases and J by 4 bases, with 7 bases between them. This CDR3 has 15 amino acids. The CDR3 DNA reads TGTGCCAGCAGCTTAGAGCGAACAGGGGCCAACGTCCTGACTTTC. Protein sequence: CASSLERTGANVLTF.